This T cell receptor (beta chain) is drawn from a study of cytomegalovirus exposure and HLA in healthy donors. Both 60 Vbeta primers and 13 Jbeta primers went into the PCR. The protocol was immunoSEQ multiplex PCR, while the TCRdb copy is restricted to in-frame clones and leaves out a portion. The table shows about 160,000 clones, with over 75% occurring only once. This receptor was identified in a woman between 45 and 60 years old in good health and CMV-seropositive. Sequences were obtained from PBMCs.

As DNA, the CDR3 is TGCGCCAGCAGCTTGGGGACAGGGCTGAACACCGGGGAGCTGTTTTTT. This sequence encodes CASSLGTGLNTGELFF. The chain links TRBV5-1 to TRBJ2-2; 8 bases are a match to TRBD1. V lost 0 bases and J lost 1; bases outside the gene matches: 2. This CDR3 comprises 16 residues. The germline gives CDR1 SGHRS, CDR2 YFSETQ.